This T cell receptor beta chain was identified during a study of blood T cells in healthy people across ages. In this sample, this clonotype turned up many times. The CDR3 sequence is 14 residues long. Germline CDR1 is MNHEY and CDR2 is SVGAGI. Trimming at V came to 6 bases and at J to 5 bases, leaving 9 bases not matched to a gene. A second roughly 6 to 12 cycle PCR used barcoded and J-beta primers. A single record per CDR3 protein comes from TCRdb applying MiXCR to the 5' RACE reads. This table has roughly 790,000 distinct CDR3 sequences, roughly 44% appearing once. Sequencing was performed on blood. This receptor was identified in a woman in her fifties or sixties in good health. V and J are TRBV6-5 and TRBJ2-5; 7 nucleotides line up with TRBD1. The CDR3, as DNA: TGTGCCAGCAGCAGATCGACAGGGTCGGAGACCCAGTACTTC. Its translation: CASSRSTGSETQYF.